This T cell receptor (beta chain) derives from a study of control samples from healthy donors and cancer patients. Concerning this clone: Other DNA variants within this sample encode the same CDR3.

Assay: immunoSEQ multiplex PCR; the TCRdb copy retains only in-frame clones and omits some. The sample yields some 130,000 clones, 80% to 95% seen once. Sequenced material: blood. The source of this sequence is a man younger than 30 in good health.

In nucleotides, the CDR3 is TGTGCCAGCAGCTTGGGACAGCCTAACTATGGCTACACCTTC. Its translation: CASSLGQPNYGYTF. The chain recombines TRBV7-9 with TRBJ1-2, with 7 bases identical to TRBD1. V shed 3 bases, J shed 0 bases, and the junction held 1 base outside the gene matches. Germline V CDR1 and CDR2: SEHNR, FQNEAQ (reference sequence). The CDR3 is 14 residues long.